The 2 T cell receptor beta chains below all came from one sample that was sequenced in a study of identical twins. TCRdb ran MiXCR on the 5' RACE reads and lists one entry per CDR3 protein. The sample records roughly 690,000 distinct CDR3 sequences, 20% to 25% being singletons. This sample also belongs to another study, concerning T cells expressing NK-cell markers.

Source material: PBMCs. All receptors derive from a woman aged 18-29 years in good health.

V usage is TRBV3-1 and J usage is TRBJ1-2; tentatively, D is TRBD1 (6 bases). This CDR3 region has 14 residues. Germline V lookup: CDR1 LGHDT, CDR2 YNNKEL (reference sequence). V lost 4 bases and J 4 bases, leaving 13 bases between the germline ends. CDR3 protein: CASSLAGTPYGYTF. DNA for the CDR3: TGTGCCAGCAGCCTCGCCGGGACACCCTATGGCTACACCTTC. Based on the CDR3 plus reference TRBV3-1 and TRBJ1-2, the full variable domain is DTAVSQTPKYLVTQMGNDKSIKCEQNLGHDTMYWYKQDSKKFLKIMFSYNNKELIINETVPNRFSPKSPDKAHLNLHINSLELGDSAVYFCASSLAGTPYGYTFGSGTRLTVV.

The chain links TRBV25-1 to TRBJ2-7; TRBD2 might be the D (5 bases). Germline V gene data show CDR1 as MGHDK and CDR2 as SYGVNS. Between the trimmed V and J ends, which lost 4 bases and 2 bases, there was a span of 12 bases. This CDR3 has 14 amino acids. The chain's CDR3 is CASSALGAAYEQYF. The CDR3 bases are TGTGCCAGCAGTGCTCTGGGAGCCGCCTACGAGCAGTACTTC.